This T cell receptor beta chain was sequenced for a study of T cell changes during pregnancy in multiple sclerosis. Sequencing used immunoSEQ multiplex PCR; TCRdb keeps in-frame clones, though not all of them. This repertoire shows approximately 47,000 clones, approximately 90% found once; its top ten account for about 2%. The CDR3 has 18 residues. V lost 0 bases and J 2 bases, leaving 17 bases between the germline ends. The germline CDR1 and CDR2 sequences are MDHEN and SYDVKM. The source of this sequence is a female donor with multiple sclerosis, enrolled in a pregnancy study. Material: peripheral blood, obtained in the first trimester of pregnancy. J is TRBJ2-1 and V is TRBV28; weak D call: TRBD2 (5 bases). The CDR3 loop is CASSLWGEDIRPYNEQFF. The CDR3 bases are TGTGCCAGCAGTTTATGGGGAGAAGATATAAGGCCCTACAATGAGCAGTTCTTC.